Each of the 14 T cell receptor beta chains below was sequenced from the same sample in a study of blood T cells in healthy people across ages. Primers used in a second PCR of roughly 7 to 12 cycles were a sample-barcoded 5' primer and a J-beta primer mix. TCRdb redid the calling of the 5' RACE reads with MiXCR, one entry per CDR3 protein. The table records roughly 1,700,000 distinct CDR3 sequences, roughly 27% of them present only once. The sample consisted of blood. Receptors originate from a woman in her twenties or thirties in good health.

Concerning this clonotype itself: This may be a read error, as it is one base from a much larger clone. The CDR3 region is CASSSGGRYNELFF. CDR3 nucleotides: TGTGCCAGCAGTAGCGGGGGGCGTTACAATGAGCTGTTCTTC. The J gene is TRBJ2-1, the V gene TRBV11-2; 10 bases match TRBD2. CDR3 length equals 14 residues. CDR1 is SGHAT, CDR2 FQNNGV, per germline.

This chain's CDR3 is CASTGGAAYEQYF. The CDR3 bases are TGTGCCAGCACAGGGGGCGCCGCCTACGAGCAGTACTTC. This sequence joins TRBV11-2 and TRBJ2-7; 8 nucleotides line up with TRBD1. V lost 7 bases, J lost 2 bases, and 4 bases stayed unmatched. The CDR3 spans 13 residues. Germline V gene data show CDR1 as SGHAT and CDR2 as FQNNGV.

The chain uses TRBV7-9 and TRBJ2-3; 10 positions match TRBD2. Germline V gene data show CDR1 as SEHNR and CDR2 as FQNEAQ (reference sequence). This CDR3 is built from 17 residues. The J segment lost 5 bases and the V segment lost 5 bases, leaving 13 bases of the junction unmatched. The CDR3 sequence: CASSPFELAGVGDTQYF. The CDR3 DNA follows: TGTGCCAGCAGCCCGTTCGAGCTAGCGGGAGTTGGAGATACGCAGTATTTT.

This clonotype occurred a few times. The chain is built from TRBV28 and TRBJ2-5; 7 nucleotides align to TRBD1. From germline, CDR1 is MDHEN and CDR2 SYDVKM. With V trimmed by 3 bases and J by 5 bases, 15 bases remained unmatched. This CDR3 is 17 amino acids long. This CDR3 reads CASSFVSPGGRGETQYF. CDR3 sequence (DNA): TGTGCCAGCAGTTTTGTGTCTCCAGGGGGTCGCGGGGAGACCCAGTACTTC.

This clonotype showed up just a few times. The CDR3 DNA sequence: TGTGCCACCAGTGAACGGTCTGAGCAGTTCTTC. It translates to CATSERSEQFF. The chain carries TRBV24-1 and TRBJ2-1; unclear D gene. This CDR3 is 11 amino acids long. Between the trimmed V and J ends, which lost 4 bases and 9 bases, there was a span of 6 bases. In germline, CDR1 is KGHDR, CDR2 SFDVKD.

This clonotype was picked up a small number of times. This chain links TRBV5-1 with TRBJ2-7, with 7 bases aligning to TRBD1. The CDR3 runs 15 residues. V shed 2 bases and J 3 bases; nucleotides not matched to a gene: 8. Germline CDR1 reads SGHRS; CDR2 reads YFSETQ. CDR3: CASSLRQGRVYEQYF. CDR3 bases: TGCGCCAGCAGCTTAAGACAGGGAAGGGTCTACGAGCAGTACTTC.

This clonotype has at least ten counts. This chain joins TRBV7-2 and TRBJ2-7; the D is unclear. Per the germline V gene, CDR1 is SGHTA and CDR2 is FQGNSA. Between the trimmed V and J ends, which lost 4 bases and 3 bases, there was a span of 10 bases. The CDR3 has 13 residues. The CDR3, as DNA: TGTGCCAGCAGCTACAAAGGTAACTACGAGCAGTACTTC. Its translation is CASSYKGNYEQYF.

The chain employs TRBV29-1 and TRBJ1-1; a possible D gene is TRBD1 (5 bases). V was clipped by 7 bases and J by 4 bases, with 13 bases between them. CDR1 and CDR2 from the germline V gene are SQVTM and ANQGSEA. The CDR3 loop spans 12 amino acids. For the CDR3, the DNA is TGCAGCGCCGGGGGGGGGACCACTGAAGCTTTCTTT. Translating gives CSAGGGTTEAFF.

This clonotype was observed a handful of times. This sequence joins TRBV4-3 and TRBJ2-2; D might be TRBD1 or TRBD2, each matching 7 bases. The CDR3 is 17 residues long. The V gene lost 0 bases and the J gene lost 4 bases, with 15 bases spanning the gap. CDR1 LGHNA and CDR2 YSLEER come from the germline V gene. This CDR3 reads CASSQEYSGGVTGELFF. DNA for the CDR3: TGCGCCAGCAGCCAAGAATATTCAGGGGGGGTCACCGGGGAGCTGTTTTTT.

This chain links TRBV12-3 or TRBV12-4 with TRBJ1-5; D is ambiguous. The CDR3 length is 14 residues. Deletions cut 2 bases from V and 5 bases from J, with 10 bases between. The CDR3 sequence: CASSLRRADQPQHF. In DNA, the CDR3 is TGTGCCAGCAGTTTAAGGAGGGCCGATCAGCCCCAGCATTTT.

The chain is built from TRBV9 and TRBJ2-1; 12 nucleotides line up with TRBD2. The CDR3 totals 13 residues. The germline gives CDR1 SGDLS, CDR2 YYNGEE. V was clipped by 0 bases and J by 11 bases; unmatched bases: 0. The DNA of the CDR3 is TGTGCCAGCAGCGTAGGGACTAGCGGGAAGCAGTTCTTC. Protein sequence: CASSVGTSGKQFF. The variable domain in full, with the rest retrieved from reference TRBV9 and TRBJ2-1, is DSGVTQTPKHLITATGQRVTLRCSPRSGDLSVYWYQQSLDQGLQFLIQYYNGEERAKGNILERFSAQQFPDLHSELNLSSLELGDSALYFCASSVGTSGKQFFGPGTRLTVL.

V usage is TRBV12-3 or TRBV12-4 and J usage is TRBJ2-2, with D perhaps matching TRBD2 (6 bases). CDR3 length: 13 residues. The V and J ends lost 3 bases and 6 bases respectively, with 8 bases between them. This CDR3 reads CASSFGTPGELFF. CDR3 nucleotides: TGTGCCAGCAGTTTTGGGACTCCCGGGGAGCTGTTTTTT.

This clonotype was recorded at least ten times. CDR3 sequence (DNA): TGTGCCAGCAGTACAACCGGGACAGCCTACGAGCAGTACTTC. Translating gives CASSTTGTAYEQYF. This chain joins TRBV7-9 and TRBJ2-7, with 7 bases lining up with TRBD1. After removal of 6 bases from V and 2 bases from J, the junction contained 7 bases not matched to a gene. The CDR3 covers 14 residues. Germline CDR1 reads SEHNR; CDR2 reads FQNEAQ (reference sequence).

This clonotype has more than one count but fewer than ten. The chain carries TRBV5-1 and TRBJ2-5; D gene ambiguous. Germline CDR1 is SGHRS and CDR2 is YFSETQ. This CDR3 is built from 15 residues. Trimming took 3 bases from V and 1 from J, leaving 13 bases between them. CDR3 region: CASSSNLWGQETQYF. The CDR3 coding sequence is TGCGCCAGCAGCTCGAACCTCTGGGGCCAAGAGACCCAGTACTTC.